The 31 T cell receptor beta chains below come from one sample, sequenced in a study of CD8 T cells in ankylosing spondylitis. Study-level findings and limits: A TCR beta motif of several highly homologous variants seemed to mark ankylosing spondylitis blood.

These TCRs' antigens remain unknown. TCRdb recomputed calls from the 5' RACE reads with MiXCR, one row per CDR3 protein. This table holds hundreds of thousands of distinct CDR3 sequences, roughly 12% found once. Source material: blood, either unsorted or a sorted T cell fraction (not recorded which). The source of these receptors is a male donor with ankylosing spondylitis.

This clonotype showed up just a few times. The gene calls are TRBV28 and TRBJ2-7, with TRBD1 identical over 8 bases. V shed 5 bases, J shed 1 base, and the junction held 7 bases outside the gene matches. The V gene's germline CDR1 is MDHEN and CDR2 SYDVKM. There are 15 residues in the CDR3. The CDR3 region is CASSPTGASSYEQYF. The CDR3 bases are TGTGCCAGCAGTCCGACAGGGGCTTCTTCCTACGAGCAGTACTTC. Drawing the rest from reference TRBV28 and TRBJ2-7, the complete variable domain is DVKVTQSSRYLVKRTGEKVFLECVQDMDHENMFWYRQDPGLGLRLIYFSYDVKMKEKGDIPEGYSVSREKKERFSLILESASTNQTSMYLCASSPTGASSYEQYFGPGTRLTVT.

The chain links TRBV7-6 to TRBJ1-6; a possible D gene is TRBD1 (5 bases). V lost 5 bases and J lost 6, with 11 bases in between. Per the germline V gene, CDR1 is SGHVS and CDR2 is FNYEAQ. The CDR3 totals 14 residues. The CDR3 loop is CASSLGAANSPLHF. CDR3 bases: TGTGCCAGCAGCCTAGGGGCGGCTAATTCACCCCTCCACTTT.

The chain combines TRBV10-3 with TRBJ2-1, with 10 bases lining up with TRBD2. The CDR3 is made up of 13 amino acids. J lost 7 bases, V lost 6 bases, and 3 bases had no gene match. Germline CDR1 and CDR2: ENHRY and SYGVKD. In DNA form, the CDR3 reads TGTGCCATCAGGAGCGGGAGGGAAAATGAGCAGTTCTTC. Translated, it gives CAIRSGRENEQFF.

There are many counts of this clonotype. The chain joins TRBV12-3 or TRBV12-4 to TRBJ2-7, with 8 bases that match TRBD1. V trimming: 7 bases; J trimming: 0 bases; junction bases outside the gene matches: 5. The CDR3 extends over 14 amino acids. CDR3 sequence (DNA): TGTGCCAGCACCTGGACAGGGATCTCCTACGAGCAGTACTTC. It yields the protein CASTWTGISYEQYF.

This clonotype was recorded a few times. The CDR3 DNA reads as TGCAGTGCTTCCCGGACGGCCCCAGATACGCAGTATTTT. This encodes CSASRTAPDTQYF. The chain is built from TRBV20-1 and TRBJ2-3, with unresolved D. Trimming took off 5 bases at V and 4 bases at J, with 13 bases between the two ends. The germline V gene encodes CDR1 DFQATT and CDR2 SNEGSKA (reference sequence). CDR3 length: 13 amino acids.

Ten or more counts support this clonotype. The chain recombines TRBV20-1 with TRBJ2-5, with no clear D. Per germline, CDR1 DFQATT and CDR2 SNEGSKA (reference sequence). The CDR3 is made up of 11 amino acids. Trimming shortened V by 4 bases and J by 5 bases, and 8 bases separated the two germline ends. The DNA of the CDR3 is TGCAGTGCTATCCCGGTTGAGACCCAGTACTTC. Translated: CSAIPVETQYF.

This clonotype was counted a few times. The rearrangement joins TRBV4-3 to TRBJ2-3; 14 nucleotides line up with TRBD2. The V segment lost 4 bases and the J segment 6 bases; nucleotides outside the gene matches: 9. Germline CDR1 reads LGHNA; CDR2 reads YSLEER. This CDR3 has 17 amino acids. CDR3 residues: CASSRGTSGGFKDTQYF. The CDR3 DNA sequence: TGCGCCAGCAGCCGAGGGACTAGCGGGGGTTTCAAGGATACGCAGTATTTT.

V is TRBV11-1 and J is TRBJ2-1; the D gene is possibly TRBD2 (6 bases). Germline lookup yields CDR1 SGHAT and CDR2 FQDESV (reference sequence). The CDR3 runs to 17 residues. The V end was cut by 4 bases, the J end by 4 bases, with 20 bases between. CDR3 region: CASSWSLGGLGYNEQFF. Here the CDR3 DNA reads TGTGCCAGCAGCTGGAGCCTCGGGGGTCTCGGATACAATGAGCAGTTCTTC. The whole variable domain, remainder taken from reference TRBV11-1 and TRBJ2-1, is EAEVAQSPRYKITEKSQAVAFWCDPISGHATLYWYRQILGQGPELLVQFQDESVVDDSQLPKDRFSAERLKGVDSTLKIQPAELGDSAMYLCASSWSLGGLGYNEQFFGPGTRLTVL.

This clonotype occurred many times. The chain uses TRBV29-1 and TRBJ1-1; the D is unclear. The CDR3 loop spans 12 amino acids. The V and J ends lost 7 bases and 1 base respectively, with 10 bases between them. Germline assignment: CDR1 SQVTM and CDR2 ANQGSEA. As DNA, the CDR3 is TGCAGCGCTCAAGAACCGAACACTGAAGCTTTCTTT. This translates into CSAQEPNTEAFF.

This clonotype was detected only a few times. The germline gene is not matched at one end of the junction; a read error may be the cause. CDR3 in amino acids: CASSLTPRGGWKRPKETQYF. DNA for the CDR3: TGTGCCAGCAGTTTAACCCCCAGGGGGGGGTGGAAGCGGCCTAAAGAGACCCAGTACTTC. The chain links TRBV7-3 to TRBJ2-5; D assignment may be TRBD1 or TRBD2 (7 bases each). Germline CDR1 is SGHTA and CDR2 is FQGTGA. The CDR3 totals 20 residues.

J is TRBJ2-6 and V is TRBV7-9; D might be TRBD1 (5 bases). The CDR3 runs to 16 residues. Per the germline V gene, CDR1 is SEHNR and CDR2 is FQNEAQ (reference sequence). Between the trimmed V and J ends, which lost 1 base and 0 bases, there was a span of 7 bases. In nucleotides, the CDR3 is TGTGCCAGCAGCTTAGGTGGGGCCTCTGGGGCCAACGTCCTGACTTTC. This gives the protein CASSLGGASGANVLTF.

The chain joins TRBV20-1 to TRBJ2-1; no clear D gene. Per germline, CDR1 DFQATT and CDR2 SNEGSKA (reference sequence). CDR3 size: 11 residues. V was trimmed by 3 bases and J by 12 bases, leaving 12 bases between them. The CDR3: CSASDPSRQFF. The CDR3 bases are TGCAGTGCTAGTGATCCTTCAAGGCAGTTCTTC.

The genes are TRBV4-3 and TRBJ2-5; no reliable D call. V lost 1 base and J lost 5, with 17 bases in between. This CDR3 region has 16 residues. In germline, CDR1 is LGHNA, CDR2 YSLEER. The CDR3 nucleotides are TGCGCCAGCAGCCAAGTACTGGGAACTCGTGGGGAGACCCAGTACTTC. Translated: CASSQVLGTRGETQYF.

This clonotype was observed many times. This chain connects TRBV6-1 to TRBJ1-4, with no clear D. The CDR3 contains 16 residues. Germline lookup yields CDR1 MNHNS and CDR2 SASEGT. With 6 bases removed from V and 4 bases from J, the gap between germline ends came to 18 bases. CDR3 amino acids: CASSSVWATGNEKLFF. DNA of the CDR3: TGTGCCAGCAGCTCCGTATGGGCAACTGGTAATGAAAAACTGTTTTTT.

The sample holds a few counts of this clonotype. V gene TRBV3-1 combines with J gene TRBJ2-7; TRBD1 is a possible D gene (7 bases). This CDR3 spans 16 amino acids. Germline V lookup: CDR1 LGHDT, CDR2 YNNKEL (reference sequence). V dropped 5 bases and J dropped 0 bases, with 17 bases sitting between them. CDR3 nucleotides: TGTGCCAGCAGCGCCAGACGGCGGGACAGCTCCTACGAGCAGTACTTC. Encoded protein: CASSARRRDSSYEQYF.

The sample holds a few counts of this clonotype. The chain is built from TRBV20-1 and TRBJ2-5; 8 bases are a match to TRBD2. V was clipped by 1 base and J by 6 bases; unmatched bases: 7. CDR3 length: 14 amino acids. Germline V CDR1 and CDR2: DFQATT, SNEGSKA (reference sequence). CDR3 residues: CSARVPGGGQTQYF. The DNA for the CDR3 is TGCAGTGCTAGAGTCCCGGGGGGGGGTCAGACCCAGTACTTC.

This clonotype occurred a few times. The rearrangement uses TRBV4-2 and TRBJ2-7; no clear D. V shed 1 base and J shed 1 base, with 11 bases lying between them. Germline V gene lookup returns CDR1 LGHNA and CDR2 YNFKEQ. There are 15 residues in the CDR3. The CDR3 DNA is TGTGCCAGCAGCCAAGCAGCAGGAGAGTCCTACGAGCAGTACTTC. Translated, it gives CASSQAAGESYEQYF.

The chain recombines TRBV28 with TRBJ2-7, with D possibly matching TRBD2 (6 bases). V was pared by 8 bases and J by 3 bases, with 17 bases between. The CDR3 is made up of 14 amino acids. Germline assignment: CDR1 MDHEN and CDR2 SYDVKM. The CDR3 DNA follows: TGTGCCAGCCAAGGGACTTACCCCATCTACGAGCAGTACTTC. Residues: CASQGTYPIYEQYF. Looking up the rest from reference TRBV28 and TRBJ2-7 gives the full variable domain: DVKVTQSSRYLVKRTGEKVFLECVQDMDHENMFWYRQDPGLGLRLIYFSYDVKMKEKGDIPEGYSVSREKKERFSLILESASTNQTSMYLCASQGTYPIYEQYFGPGTRLTVT.

CDR3 sequence (DNA): TGTGCCAGCAGTTTTCTGGGGGCCTACGAGCAGTACTTC. Residues: CASSFLGAYEQYF. This chain connects TRBV28 to TRBJ2-7; D tentatively reads TRBD1 or TRBD2 (5 bases each). This CDR3 region has 13 residues. Germline V gene lookup returns CDR1 MDHEN and CDR2 SYDVKM. V lost 3 bases and J lost 2, with 8 bases in between.

The rearrangement uses TRBV30 and TRBJ1-1; TRBD1 agrees at 8 bases. The germline V gene encodes CDR1 GTSNPN and CDR2 SVGIG (reference sequence). With 6 bases clipped from V and 4 bases from J, the junction kept 13 bases outside the gene matches. CDR3 length: 15 residues. The CDR3 here is CACLGQGRFGTEAFF. The CDR3 DNA reads as TGTGCCTGCCTCGGACAGGGTAGGTTCGGCACTGAAGCTTTCTTT. Complete variable domain (other parts from reference TRBV30 and TRBJ1-1): SQTIHQWPATLVQPVGSPLSLECTVEGTSNPNLYWYRQAAGRGLQLLFYSVGIGQISSEVPQNLSASRPQDRQFILSSKKLLLSDSGFYLCACLGQGRFGTEAFFGQGTRLTVV.

This clonotype was seen only a few times. The chain links TRBV5-1 to TRBJ2-5, with TRBD2 matching over 11 bases. The germline gives CDR1 SGHRS, CDR2 YFSETQ. The ends lost 1 base at V and 5 bases at J; junction bases unmatched: 4. This CDR3 contains 15 residues. The chain's CDR3 is CASSLYLAGGETQYF. For the CDR3, the DNA is TGCGCCAGCAGCTTGTATTTAGCGGGAGGGGAGACCCAGTACTTC.

This clonotype was seen at least ten times. The V and J genes are TRBV10-3 and TRBJ2-5; D is unclear. The CDR3 totals 11 residues. Germline CDR1 and CDR2: ENHRY and SYGVKD. V lost 3 bases, J lost 5 bases, and 4 bases lay in between. The CDR3 DNA is TGTGCCATCAGTGATTTTGAGACCCAGTACTTC. Protein: CAISDFETQYF.

The V and J genes are TRBV18 and TRBJ1-2; D may be TRBD1 (6 bases). V gave up 3 bases and J gave up 6 bases, with 14 bases separating them. Germline V CDR1 and CDR2: KGHSH, LQKENI. This CDR3 is 14 amino acids long. The CDR3 sequence: CASSPFDRPNGYTF. The CDR3 DNA reads TGTGCCAGCTCACCGTTCGACAGGCCTAATGGCTACACCTTC.

This clonotype was observed at least ten times. The genes are TRBV6-1 and TRBJ2-7, with 10 positions matching TRBD1. The CDR3 length is 15 residues. The germline V gene has CDR1 MNHNS and CDR2 SASEGT. V was clipped by 6 bases and J by 2 bases; unmatched bases: 7. In DNA, the CDR3 is TGTGCCAGCAGCTCCCCGGGACAGGGGACCTACGAGCAGTACTTC. Its translation: CASSSPGQGTYEQYF.

In its sample, this clonotype was seen a few times. CDR3 bases: TGTGCCAGCAGCGCGGCAAGAACTAGCGCGACGCTCAATGAGCAGTTCTTC. Translation gives CASSAARTSATLNEQFF. The rearrangement uses TRBV6-1 and TRBJ2-1, with TRBD2 matching 7 bases. V trimming: 6 bases; J trimming: 6 bases; junction bases outside the gene matches: 17. Germline loops: CDR1 MNHNS, CDR2 SASEGT. The CDR3 has 17 amino acids.

The rearrangement links TRBV20-1 to TRBJ1-2; D unclear. Trimming shortened V by 0 bases and J by 8 bases, and 7 bases separated the two germline ends. The germline V gene encodes CDR1 DFQATT and CDR2 SNEGSKA (reference sequence). The CDR3 sequence is 11 residues long. Here the CDR3 DNA reads TGCAGTGCTAGAGACTTCCGGGGCTACACCTTC. Translated, it gives CSARDFRGYTF.

The J gene is TRBJ2-7, the V gene TRBV6-2 or TRBV6-3; D perhaps matches TRBD1 (5 bases). V gave up 0 bases and J gave up 3 bases, with 15 bases separating them. This CDR3 comprises 16 residues. Germline CDR1 is MNHEY and CDR2 is SVGEGT. The CDR3 bases are TGTGCCAGCAGTTACTCGAGACAGACCTTTTACTACGAGCAGTACTTC. Protein sequence: CASSYSRQTFYYEQYF.

Only a few counts were recorded for this clonotype. The CDR3: CASSSILQGALGEKLFF. CDR3 in DNA: TGTGCCAGCAGCTCAATTCTCCAGGGGGCGCTGGGTGAAAAACTGTTTTTT. The chain combines TRBV5-6 with TRBJ1-4, with TRBD1 matching over 8 bases. V was pared by 3 bases and J by 7 bases, with 14 bases of the junction left unmatched. The germline V gene has CDR1 SGHDT and CDR2 YYEEEE. The CDR3 runs 17 residues.

V and J are TRBV5-1 and TRBJ1-6, with a tentative D call TRBD1 (5 bases). This CDR3 spans 15 amino acids. CDR1 and CDR2 (germline): SGHRS, YFSETQ. The ends were cut back, 4 bases at V and 3 bases at J, with 11 bases in the middle. The CDR3 spells CASSPTGVYNSPLHF. The CDR3 nucleotides read TGCGCCAGCAGCCCAACAGGAGTCTATAATTCACCCCTCCACTTT.

This clonotype occurred a few times. The chain uses TRBV20-1 and TRBJ1-4, with 11 bases fitting TRBD1. V shed 6 bases, J shed 6 bases, and the junction held 3 bases outside the gene matches. CDR1 is DFQATT and CDR2 is SNEGSKA in the germline V gene (reference sequence). The CDR3 sequence is 13 residues long. CDR3 in amino acids: CSAKDRGHEKLFF. The CDR3 DNA is TGCAGTGCCAAGGACAGGGGGCATGAAAAACTGTTTTTT.

V and J are TRBV7-9 and TRBJ2-7; TRBD1 is a possible D gene (5 bases). The CDR3 contains 17 residues. V was clipped by 7 bases and J by 7 bases, with 29 bases between them. The germline CDR1 and CDR2 sequences are SEHNR and FQNEAQ (reference sequence). The CDR3 coding sequence is TGTGCCAGCACCTTTGGGGCCACTACAATGGACCTAAGAGAGCAGTACTTC. This translates into CASTFGATTMDLREQYF.